This TCR beta chain appears in the sequencing data of a study of blood T cell repertoires in COVID-19. As for the study in general: Samples came from the United States, Italy and Spain, spanning acute and convalescent COVID-19. From T cells, B-cell-depleted T cells, or PBMCs came the material, which was cDNA or gDNA.

Original handling: Nucleated cell number was recorded as an estimate derived from reference gene primer amplification. The repertoire was sequenced with immunoSEQ multiplex PCR; TCRdb's copy has only in-frame clones and lacks some. Clonal size and the V and J genes are those of that table, whereas D and trimming came from the DNA. The table records about 200,000 clones, 84% of them present only once. Germline V gives CDR1 SEHNR, CDR2 FQNEAQ (reference sequence). The CDR3 totals 18 residues. V was pared by 5 bases and J by 9 bases, with 15 bases of the junction left unmatched. This rearrangement joins TRBV7-9 to TRBJ2-1; 14 bases line up with TRBD2. The sequencing sample was made of peripheral blood. The origin of this receptor is a woman in her 70s with active or convalescent COVID-19. CDR3 amino acids: CASSVRLAGGPASGEQFF. CDR3 bases: TGTGCCAGCAGCGTCAGACTAGCGGGAGGGCCGGCCTCTGGTGAGCAGTTCTTC.